These 7 T cell receptor beta chains came from one sample sequenced in a study of blood T cell repertoires in COVID-19. The protocol was immunoSEQ multiplex PCR, while the TCRdb copy is restricted to in-frame clones and leaves out a portion. This table holds around 140,000 clones, 88% found once. The sequenced material came from peripheral blood. The source of these receptors is a human donor in a cohort sampled during active COVID-19.

This clone was counted a few times. The chain is built from TRBV27 and TRBJ1-5; no definite D call. V lost 5 bases, J lost 0 bases, and 5 bases lay in between. Per the germline V gene, CDR1 is MNHEY and CDR2 is SMNVEV (reference sequence). There are 13 residues in the CDR3. The CDR3 loop is CASSGSSNQPQHF. The CDR3 nucleotides are TGTGCCAGCAGTGGCAGTAGCAATCAGCCCCAGCATTTT.

The rearrangement joins TRBV12-5 to TRBJ1-1, with D perhaps matching TRBD1 (6 bases). V was clipped by 2 bases and J by 1 base, with 14 bases between them. The CDR3 is 16 amino acids. CDR1 is LGHNT and CDR2 is FRNRAP in the germline V gene. CDR3 DNA sequence: TGTGCTAGTGGTTTGCCATCCCAGGGGACGAACACTGAAGCTTTCTTT. This translates into CASGLPSQGTNTEAFF.

This chain joins TRBV7-3 and TRBJ2-1; 9 bases match TRBD1. J lost 3 bases, V lost 5 bases, and 5 bases had no gene match. Germline-derived CDR1 and CDR2 are SGHTA and FQGTGA. CDR3 length: 15 residues. CDR3: CASSAYRGHYNEQFF. CDR3 nucleotides: TGTGCCAGCAGCGCTTACAGGGGGCACTACAATGAGCAGTTCTTC.

This rearrangement joins TRBV14 to TRBJ1-1; 12 bases align to TRBD1. Per germline, CDR1 SGHDN and CDR2 FVKESK. V trimming: 0 bases; J trimming: 3 bases; junction bases outside the gene matches: 8. The CDR3 runs 18 residues. CDR3 sequence: CASSQDGRDRGRDTEAFF. The DNA for the CDR3 is TGTGCCAGCAGCCAAGATGGCAGGGACAGGGGGCGAGACACTGAAGCTTTCTTT.

This clone was picked up one time. The chain carries TRBV6-2 or TRBV6-3 and TRBJ2-1; D may be TRBD2 (6 bases). The CDR3 sequence is 12 residues long. V lost 0 bases and J 9 bases, leaving 6 bases between the germline ends. Germline CDR1 MNHEY, CDR2 SVGEGT. The DNA of the CDR3 is TGTGCCAGCAGTTACTCGACTAGTGAGCAGTTCTTC. Protein product: CASSYSTSEQFF.

The V call is TRBV15, the J call TRBJ2-7; weak D call: TRBD2 (6 bases). The CDR3 length is 13 residues. Trimming took off 1 base at V and 7 bases at J, with 11 bases between the two ends. The germline V gene encodes CDR1 LNHNV and CDR2 YYDKDF (reference sequence). In DNA, the CDR3 is TGTGCCACCAGCAGAGGAGGCGGGAATGAGCAGTACTTC. Translation gives CATSRGGGNEQYF.

This clone appeared once. The J gene is TRBJ2-2, the V gene TRBV5-5; weak D call: TRBD2 (7 bases). V lost 3 bases, J lost 7 bases, and 16 bases lay in between. The CDR3 extends over 15 amino acids. CDR1 and CDR2 from the germline V gene are SGHKS and YYEKEE (reference sequence). The CDR3, as DNA: TGTGCCAGCAGCTCACAAGGGGGGGCGGTCGGGGAGCTGTTTTTT. Translated: CASSSQGGAVGELFF.